The sequence of this T cell receptor (beta chain) was determined in a study of blood T cell repertoires in COVID-19. The length of the CDR3 is 14 residues. CDR1 is GTSNPN and CDR2 is SVGIG in the germline V gene (reference sequence). The ends were cut back, 2 bases at V and 0 bases at J, with 10 bases in the middle. Per the original data handling: Amplification with reference gene primers provided the estimates of nucleated cell counts. TCRdb's table, derived via immunoSEQ multiplex PCR, lists solely in-frame clones and lacks some. V and J calls and clone size are those listed in that table; D and trimming were worked out from the DNA. The profile shows over 200,000 clones, about 88% of them singletons.

Sequenced: peripheral blood. The rearrangement links TRBV30 to TRBJ1-2, with D unresolved. The TCR originated in a woman aged 55-69 years with acute or convalescent COVID-19. CDR3 bases: TGTGCCTGGAGTAAAGTGAGATCTAACTATGGCTACACCTTC. Its translation is CAWSKVRSNYGYTF.